The TCR beta chain under discussion was sequenced for a study of blood T cell repertoires in COVID-19. Some clones are missing from TCRdb's copy, which holds only in-frame ones; the method was immunoSEQ multiplex PCR. The sample includes about 310,000 clones, approximately 88% of them seen just once. As to this clone: One junction end does not reproduce the germline sequence, and a read error may be involved.

Germline-derived CDR1 and CDR2 are SGHTA and FQGNSA. The CDR3 is made up of 13 amino acids. The chain employs TRBV7-2 and TRBJ1-2; maybe TRBD1 (6 bases). Sequenced input: PBMCs or T cells enriched from blood (not recorded which). This clonotype was obtained from a woman under 30 who had recovered from COVID-19. The CDR3 region has the DNA TGTGCCAGCAGCTTAGTTGGGTTGCCGGGACACTTCTTC. This sequence encodes CASSLVGLPGHFF. The whole variable domain, filled in from reference TRBV7-2 and TRBJ1-2, reads GAGVSQSPSNKVTEKGKDVELRCDPISGHTALYWYRQSLGQGLEFLIYFQGNSAPDKSGLPSDRFSAERTGGSVSTLTIQRTQQEDSAVYLCASSLVGLPGHFFGSGTRLTVV.